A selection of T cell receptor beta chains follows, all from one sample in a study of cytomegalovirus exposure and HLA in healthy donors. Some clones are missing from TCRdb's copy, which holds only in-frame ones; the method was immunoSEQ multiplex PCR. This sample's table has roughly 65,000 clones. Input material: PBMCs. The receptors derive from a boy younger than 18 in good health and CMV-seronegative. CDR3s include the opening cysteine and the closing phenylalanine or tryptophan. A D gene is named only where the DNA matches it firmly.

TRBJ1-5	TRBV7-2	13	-	TGTGCCAGCAGCCTATCCTTCAATCAGCCCCAGCATTTT	CASSLSFNQPQHF
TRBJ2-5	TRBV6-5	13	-	TGTGCCAGCAGCCAGGGACTGGGAGAGACCCAGTACTTC	CASSQGLGETQYF
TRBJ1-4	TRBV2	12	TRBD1	TGTGCCAGCAGAGAGGACAGGGGGTCACTGTTTTTT	CASREDRGSLFF
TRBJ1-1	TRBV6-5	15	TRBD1	TGTGCCAGCAGTTCACAGGGGCCAAGAAACACTGAAGCTTTCTTT	CASSSQGPRNTEAFF
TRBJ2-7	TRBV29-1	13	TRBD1	TGCAGCGTCGGGGACAGGGGGCTTTACGAGCAGTACTTC	CSVGDRGLYEQYF
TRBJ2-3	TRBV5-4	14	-	TGTGCCAGCAGCTTGAATGCACACACAGATACGCAGTATTTT	CASSLNAHTDTQYF
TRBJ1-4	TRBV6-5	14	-	TGTGCCAGCAGTCCGTCCGCAACTAATGAAAAACTGTTTTTT	CASSPSATNEKLFF
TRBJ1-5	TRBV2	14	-	TGTGCCAGCCTCGGCGTTGAGGGTAATCAGCCCCAGCATTTT	CASLGVEGNQPQHF
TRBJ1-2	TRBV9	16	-	TGTGCCAGCAGCCCCCGCCCTGACACAGTCATCTATGGCTACACCTTC	CASSPRPDTVIYGYTF
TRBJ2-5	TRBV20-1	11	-	TGCAGTGCTAGGAGGGAAGAGACCCAGTACTTC	CSARREETQYF
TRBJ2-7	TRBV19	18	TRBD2	TGTGCCAGTAGTACCCACGGGGGGGGCCCTTCCAGCTCCTACGAGCAGTACTTC	CASSTHGGGPSSSYEQYF
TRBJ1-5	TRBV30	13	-	TGTGCCTGGGAAGGGGGTAGCAATCAGCCCCAGCATTTT	CAWEGGSNQPQHF
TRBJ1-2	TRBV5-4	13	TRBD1	TGTGCCAGCAGCATCCGACAGGGGTATGGCTACACCTTC	CASSIRQGYGYTF
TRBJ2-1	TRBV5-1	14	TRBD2	TGCGCCACTGCGAGCGGGAGAGACGACAATGAGCAGTTCTTC	CATASGRDDNEQFF
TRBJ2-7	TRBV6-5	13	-	TGTGCCAGCACCCCAAACAGGGCCTACGAGCAGTACTTC	CASTPNRAYEQYF
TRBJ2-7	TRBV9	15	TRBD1	TGTGCCAGCAGCGTAGGGGGACAGGCCATGGGGGAGCAGTACTTC	CASSVGGQAMGEQYF
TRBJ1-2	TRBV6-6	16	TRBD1	TGTGCCAGCAGTTACGGGGGGACAGGGGTGAGAGATGGCTACACCTTC	CASSYGGTGVRDGYTF
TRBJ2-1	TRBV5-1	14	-	TGCGCCAGCAGCCTAGATTCTCACTACAATGAGCAGTTCTTC	CASSLDSHYNEQFF
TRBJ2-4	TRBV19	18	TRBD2	TGTGCCAGTAGTAACCCTAGCGGGGACTGGGGGGCCAAAAACATTCAGTACTTC	CASSNPSGDWGAKNIQYF
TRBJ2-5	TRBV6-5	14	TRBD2	TGTGCCAGCGCGGACCGCGGGGGTTTAGAGACCCAGTACTTC	CASADRGGLETQYF
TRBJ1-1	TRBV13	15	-	TGTGCCAGCAGCTTAGTTAGTTCCGCGGACACTGAAGCTTTCTTT	CASSLVSSADTEAFF
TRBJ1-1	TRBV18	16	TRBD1	TGTGCCAGCTCACCACCGGGACAGAGAATGAACACTGAAGCTTTCTTT	CASSPPGQRMNTEAFF
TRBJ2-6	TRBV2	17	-	TGTGCCAGAAGTCTTACAGGGTCCCCCTCTGGGGCCAACGTCCTGACTTTC	CARSLTGSPSGANVLTF
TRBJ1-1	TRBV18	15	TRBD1	TGTGCCAGCTCAGGAAGACAGGGGTCGAACACTGAAGCTTTCTTT	CASSGRQGSNTEAFF
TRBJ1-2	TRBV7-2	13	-	TGTGCCAGCAGCGTAACAGTGGACTATGGCTACACCTTC	CASSVTVDYGYTF
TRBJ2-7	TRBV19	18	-	TGTGCCAGTAGTATCCCCTACGGCAGGACTCCTCCTTCCTACGAGCAGTACTTC	CASSIPYGRTPPSYEQYF
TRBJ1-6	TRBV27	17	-	TGTGCCAGCAGTTTATTGTCGCCCGGGACTTATAATTCACCCCTCCACTTT	CASSLLSPGTYNSPLHF
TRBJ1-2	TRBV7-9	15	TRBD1	TGTGCCAGCAGCTTAGTCGAACAGGGGGACTATGGCTACACCTTC	CASSLVEQGDYGYTF
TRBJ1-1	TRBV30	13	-	TGTGCCTGGAGTGTAACCGGGGGCACTGAAGCTTTCTTT	CAWSVTGGTEAFF
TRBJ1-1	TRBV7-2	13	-	TGTGCCAGCAGCTTAACAGGGTCCACTGAAGCTTTCTTT	CASSLTGSTEAFF
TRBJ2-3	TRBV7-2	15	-	TGTGCCAGCTCTAAGTGGGCAGCTAGCACAGATACGCAGTATTTT	CASSKWAASTDTQYF
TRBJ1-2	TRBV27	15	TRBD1	TGTGCCAGCAGTTTGAAGGGGACAGGGGCCGATGGCTACACCTTC	CASSLKGTGADGYTF
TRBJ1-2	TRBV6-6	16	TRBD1	TGTGCCAGCAGTTCCGACAGGGGGGTGACGCTATATGGCTACACCTTC	CASSSDRGVTLYGYTF
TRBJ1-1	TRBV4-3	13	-	TGCGCCAGCAGCCAACAGGGTGACACTGAAGCTTTCTTT	CASSQQGDTEAFF
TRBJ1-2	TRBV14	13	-	TGTGCCAGCCGGGGATCCTCTTCTAGGGGCTACACCTTC	CASRGSSSRGYTF
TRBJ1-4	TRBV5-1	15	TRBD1	TGCGCCAGCAAAAAGAGGACAGGGGGTGGGGAAAAACTGTTTTTT	CASKKRTGGGEKLFF
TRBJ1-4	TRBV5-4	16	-	TGTGCCAGCAGCTTGGCCGGGGGAGTACTTAATGAAAAACTGTTTTTT	CASSLAGGVLNEKLFF
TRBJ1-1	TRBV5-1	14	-	TGCGCCAGCAGCCTGGAGGCCGGGAGGGGTGAAGCTTTCTTT	CASSLEAGRGEAFF
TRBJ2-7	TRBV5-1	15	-	TGCGCCAGCAGCTTTGGGGGCTCCCCGGCCTACGAGCAGTACTTC	CASSFGGSPAYEQYF
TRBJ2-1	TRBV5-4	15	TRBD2	TGTGCCAGCAGCCCCTTTCGGGGGGGCCCCAATGAGCAGTTCTTC	CASSPFRGGPNEQFF
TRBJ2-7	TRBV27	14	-	TGTGCCAGGATACAGGTAAGGAACAACTACGAGCAGTACTTC	CARIQVRNNYEQYF
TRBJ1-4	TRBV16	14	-	TGTGCCAGCAGCCTGGACCACGGGGGAGAAAAACTGTTTTTT	CASSLDHGGEKLFF
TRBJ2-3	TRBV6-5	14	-	TGTGCCAGCAGGATCCAGGGTGGCGCAGATACGCAGTATTTT	CASRIQGGADTQYF
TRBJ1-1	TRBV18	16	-	TGTGCCAGCTCACCAGCCTTTGGGGAGTGGGGCACTGAAGCTTTCTTT	CASSPAFGEWGTEAFF
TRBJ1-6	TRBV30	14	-	TGTGCCTGGAGTCGGAGGGTTCCTAATTCACCCCTCCACTTT	CAWSRRVPNSPLHF
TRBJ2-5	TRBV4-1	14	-	TGCGCCAGCAGCCAAGGTGAGGTTCCGGAGACCCAGTACTTC	CASSQGEVPETQYF
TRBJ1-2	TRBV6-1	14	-	TGTGCCAGCAGTGTGGGGGCTTGGGCCAGTGGCTACACCTTC	CASSVGAWASGYTF
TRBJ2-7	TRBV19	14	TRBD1	TGTGCCAGTACCCAAAGGGACAGACAATACGAGCAGTACTTC	CASTQRDRQYEQYF
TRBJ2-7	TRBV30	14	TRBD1	TGTGCCGTCCCCGGGACAGGGGGCTCCTACGAGCAGTACTTC	CAVPGTGGSYEQYF
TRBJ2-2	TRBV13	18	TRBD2	TGTGCCAGCAGCTTATCTAGCGGGGGGGCCCAGAACACCGGGGAGCTGTTTTTT	CASSLSSGGAQNTGELFF
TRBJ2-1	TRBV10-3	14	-	TGTGCCATCAGTCCCCCGAGCTCCTACAATGAGCAGTTCTTC	CAISPPSSYNEQFF
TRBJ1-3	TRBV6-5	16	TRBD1	TGTGCCAGCAGTTACCGAGGACAGGGTCGAGGAAACACCATATATTTT	CASSYRGQGRGNTIYF
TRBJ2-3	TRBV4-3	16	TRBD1	TGCGCCAGCAGCCGAAGCGGGACAGGGGGTATCGATACGCAGTATTTT	CASSRSGTGGIDTQYF
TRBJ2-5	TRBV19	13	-	TGTGCCAGTAGTAAGCTGGACCAAGAGACCCAGTACTTC	CASSKLDQETQYF